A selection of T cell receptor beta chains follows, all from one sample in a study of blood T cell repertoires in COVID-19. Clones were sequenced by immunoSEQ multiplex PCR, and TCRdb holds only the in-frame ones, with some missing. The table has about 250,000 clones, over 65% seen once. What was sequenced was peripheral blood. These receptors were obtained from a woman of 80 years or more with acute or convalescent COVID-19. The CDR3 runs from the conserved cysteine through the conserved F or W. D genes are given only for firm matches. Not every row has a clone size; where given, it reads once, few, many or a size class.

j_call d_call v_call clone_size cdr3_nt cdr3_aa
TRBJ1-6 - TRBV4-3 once TGCGCCAGCAGCCAAGATTTTGGGGGGAGTAATTCACCCCTCCACTTT CASSQDFGGSNSPLHF
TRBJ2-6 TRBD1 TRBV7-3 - TGTGCCAGCACCTGGACAGGGGGTTTCTCTGGGGCCAACGTCCTGACTTTC CASTWTGGFSGANVLTF
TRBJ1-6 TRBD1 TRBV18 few TGTGCCAGCTCACCAACAGGGGAAGGTAATTCACCCCTCCACTTT CASSPTGEGNSPLHF
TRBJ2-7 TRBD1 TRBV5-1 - TGCGCCAGCAGCAGCTGGACAGGGGGGAACGAGCAGTACTTC CASSSWTGGNEQYF
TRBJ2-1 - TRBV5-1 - TGCGCCAGCAGCCGTACCTACAATGAGCAGTTCTTC CASSRTYNEQFF
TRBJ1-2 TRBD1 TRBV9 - TGTGCCAGCAGCGTATTCCAGGGGGCGGGAGGCTACACCTTC CASSVFQGAGGYTF
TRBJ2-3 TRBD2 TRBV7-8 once TGTGCCAGCAGCCCTCGGGAGGGCAGGACAGATACGCAGTATTTT CASSPREGRTDTQYF
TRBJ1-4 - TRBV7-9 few TGTGCCAGCAGCACGGGACAACAGATGACTAATGAAAAACTGTTTTTT CASSTGQQMTNEKLFF
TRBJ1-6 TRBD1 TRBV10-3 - TGTGCCATCAGTCAGACAGGGAATGATTCACCCCTCCACTTT CAISQTGNDSPLHF
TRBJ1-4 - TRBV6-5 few TGTGCCAGCAGTTACTCGATGACAGCCCCTAATGAAAAACTGTTTTTT CASSYSMTAPNEKLFF
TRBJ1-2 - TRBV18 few TGTGCCAGCTCACCAGGGGACATCTCTAACTATGGCTACACCTTC CASSPGDISNYGYTF
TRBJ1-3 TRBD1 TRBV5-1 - TGCGCCAGCAGCATGGGACAGGCGGCCGGAAACACCATATATTTT CASSMGQAAGNTIYF
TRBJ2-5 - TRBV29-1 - TGCAGCGTTGCTCCTAGTGCACAAGAGACCCAGTACTTC CSVAPSAQETQYF
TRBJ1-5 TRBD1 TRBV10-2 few TGCGCCAGCGCCCTACGGACAGGCCCCAATCAGCCCCAGCATTTT CASALRTGPNQPQHF
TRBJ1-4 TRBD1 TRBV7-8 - TGTGCCAGCAGCCGAGGCATTTTCAGGGGACAGGGGAATGAAAAACTGTTTTTT CASSRGIFRGQGNEKLFF
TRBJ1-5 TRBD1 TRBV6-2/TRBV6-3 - TGTGCCAGCAGTGACTTCGGACAGGGCGGACAGCCCCAGCATTTT CASSDFGQGGQPQHF
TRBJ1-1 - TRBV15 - TGTGCCACCAGCAGTAATCTCGCCAGGGTGGGGACTGAAGCTTTCTTT CATSSNLARVGTEAFF
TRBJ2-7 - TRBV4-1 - TGCGCCAGCAGCCAGGCAGACCAGAGGATGTACGAGCAGTACTTC CASSQADQRMYEQYF
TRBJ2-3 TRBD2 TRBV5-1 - TGCGCCAGCAGCTTGATGGCGGGAGGGGCAGATACGCAGTATTTT CASSLMAGGADTQYF
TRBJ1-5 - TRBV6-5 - TGTGCCACCTCACAGAGTAGCAATCAGCCCCAGCATTTT CATSQSSNQPQHF
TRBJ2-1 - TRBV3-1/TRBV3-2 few TGTGCCAGCAGTCAGCTAGGGCGGGTTGAGCAGTTCTTC CASSQLGRVEQFF
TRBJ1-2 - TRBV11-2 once TGTGCCAGCACCCGCACCAGGGATTACTATGGCTACACCTTC CASTRTRDYYGYTF
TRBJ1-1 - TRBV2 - TGTGCCAGCCGCAGACTGATGAACACTGAAGCTTTCTTT CASRRLMNTEAFF
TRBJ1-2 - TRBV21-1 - TGTGCCAGCAGAGGACAGGGGAACTATGGCTACACCTTC CASRGQGNYGYTF
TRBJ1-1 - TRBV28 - TGTGCCAGCAGTTTTTTGCCAGGGTCGACTAACACTGAAGCTTTCTTT CASSFLPGSTNTEAFF
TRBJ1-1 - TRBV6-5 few TGTGCCAGCAGGAGAGGGCGGTCGATGGACGCTGAAGCTTTCTTT CASRRGRSMDAEAFF
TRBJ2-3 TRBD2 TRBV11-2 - TGTGCCAGCAGCTACCGGACTAGTAGCACAGATACGCAGTATTTT CASSYRTSSTDTQYF
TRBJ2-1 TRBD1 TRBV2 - TGTGCCAGCAGTGCGACAGGGTGGAATGAGCAGTTCTTC CASSATGWNEQFF
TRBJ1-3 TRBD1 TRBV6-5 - TGTGCCAGCAGTTACTCGACAGGGTCTGGAAACACCATATATTTT CASSYSTGSGNTIYF
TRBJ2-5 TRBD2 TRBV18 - TGTGCCAGCTCACTCTCTGACACGCGGACTAGCGGGAGAACGGCCCAGTACTTC CASSLSDTRTSGRTAQYF
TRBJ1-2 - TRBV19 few TGTGCCAGTAGTACCTCATGGAGGGGGGGCTATGGCTACACCTTC CASSTSWRGGYGYTF
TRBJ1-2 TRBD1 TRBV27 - TGTGCCAGCAGACGCAGGGGGAACTATGGCTACACCTTC CASRRRGNYGYTF
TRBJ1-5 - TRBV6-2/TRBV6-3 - TGTGCCAGCAGTTACGGTTCCCGGGTGGGCAATCAGCCCCAGCATTTT CASSYGSRVGNQPQHF
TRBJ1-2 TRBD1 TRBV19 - TGTGCCAGTACTCGCCCCGGGACAGGGAATGGCTACACCTTC CASTRPGTGNGYTF
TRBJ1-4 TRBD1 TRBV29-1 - TGCAGCGTTGTACAGGGGGGAGGGGAAAAACTGTTTTTT CSVVQGGGEKLFF
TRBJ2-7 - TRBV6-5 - TGTGCCAGCAGTTACGAACGGCGGGGCTACGAGCAGTACTTC CASSYERRGYEQYF
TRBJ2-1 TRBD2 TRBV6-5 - TGTGCCAGCAGATTGACTAGCGGACTCTACAATGAGCAGTTCTTC CASRLTSGLYNEQFF
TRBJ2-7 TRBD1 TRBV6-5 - TGTGCCAGCAGTTACTCCGGACAGGGGGCATCCTACGAGCAGTACTTC CASSYSGQGASYEQYF
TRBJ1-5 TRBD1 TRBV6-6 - TGTGCCAGCTCAGGACAGGGGGCCTCTTCCCAGCATTTT CASSGQGASSQHF
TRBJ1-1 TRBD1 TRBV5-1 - TGCGCCAGCAGATTTGGACAGGGCAACACTGAAGCTTTCTTT CASRFGQGNTEAFF
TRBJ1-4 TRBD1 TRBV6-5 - TGTGCCAGCTCGAACCAGGGGGCGAGGGAAAAACTGTTTTTT CASSNQGAREKLFF
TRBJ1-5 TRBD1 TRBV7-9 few TGTGCCAGCAGTTCTTATGGACAGGGACGGGTTAGCAATCAGCCCCAGCATTTT CASSSYGQGRVSNQPQHF
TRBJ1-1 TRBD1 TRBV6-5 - TGTGCCAGTACGGGGGGGGACAGAAAGAACACTGAAGCTTTCTTT CASTGGDRKNTEAFF
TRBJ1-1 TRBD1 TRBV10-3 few TGTGCCATAGACCAGGGGGATTACACTGAAGCTTTCTTT CAIDQGDYTEAFF
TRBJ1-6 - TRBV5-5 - TGTGCCAGCAGCCCTACCCTTGTCTCACCCCTCCACTTT CASSPTLVSPLHF